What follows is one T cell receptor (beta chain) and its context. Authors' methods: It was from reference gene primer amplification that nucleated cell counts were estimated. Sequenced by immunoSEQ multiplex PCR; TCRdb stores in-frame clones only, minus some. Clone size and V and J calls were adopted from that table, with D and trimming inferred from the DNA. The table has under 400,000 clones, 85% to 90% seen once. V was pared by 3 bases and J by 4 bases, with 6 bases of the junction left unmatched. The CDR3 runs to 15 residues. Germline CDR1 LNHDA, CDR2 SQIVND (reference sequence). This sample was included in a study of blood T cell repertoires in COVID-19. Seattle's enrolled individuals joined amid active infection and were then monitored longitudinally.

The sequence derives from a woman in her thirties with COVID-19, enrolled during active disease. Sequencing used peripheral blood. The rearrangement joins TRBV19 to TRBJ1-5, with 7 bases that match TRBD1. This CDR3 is CASSMGTGVNQPQHF. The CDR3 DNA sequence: TGTGCCAGTAGTATGGGCACAGGGGTTAATCAGCCCCAGCATTTT. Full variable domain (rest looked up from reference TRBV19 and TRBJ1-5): DGGITQSPKYLFRKEGQNVTLSCEQNLNHDAMYWYRQDPGQGLRLIYYSQIVNDFQKGDIAEGYSVSREKKESFPLTVTSAQKNPTAFYLCASSMGTGVNQPQHFGDGTRLSIL.